This entry concerns a single TCR beta chain. There is no known antigen for this receptor. Qualities for individual bases were not recorded, and no much larger clone is one base off. Donors were healthy HIV-negative adults with no recently reported acute infections or vaccinations. All donors were Caucasian adults living in Nashville, Tennessee, USA. CD4+ T cells were enriched by magnetic negative selection; naive cells were then positively selected on CD45RA, and the negative fraction formed the memory subset. After blood collection by leukapheresis, PBMCs were isolated using Ficoll-Histopaque density gradient centrifugation and then cryopreserved in the vapor phase of liquid nitrogen. Analytical flow cytometry was used to check the purity and quantity of every magnetically sorted T cell population. Each sorted fraction had its genomic DNA isolated and then quantified by UV absorbance on a Nanodrop 2000c.

V is clipped by 5 bases and J by 3 bases, and the sequence between their germline boundaries is 7 bases long. Via the germline V gene (reference sequence), CDR1 is MNHNY and CDR2 SVGAGI. Its CDR3 holds 12 amino acids, cysteine through phenylalanine. The kept DNA is CDR3 alone, 36 bases in frame from the first base. These data are taken from a study of shared clonotypes between healthy human individuals (dated by TCRdb to the early 2020s). Background on the whole study: A couple of women and a few men aged 18 to 49 years were included in the cohort. Different laboratories and diverse techniques were used to prepare libraries and sequence TCR repertoires, to increase sequencing depth and limit assay-specific biases. To estimate repertoire size and how much clonotypes are shared between individuals, the study performed deep sequencing of blood TCR repertoires from five healthy adults. For each donor, three plates each were used for CD4 naive and CD4 memory, two plates were used for CD8 naive, and one plate was used for CD8 memory. Per donor, leukapheresis produced somewhere between about 0.85 and 10 billion PBMCs. What the work shows at the level of the full study, not this receptor alone: Across a few donors, roughly 5.4% of naive CD4, around 3.3% of naive CD8, about 2% of memory CD4, and under 0.45% of memory CD8 clonotypes were shared. Clonotypes shared by all four sorted-subset donors showed higher generation probabilities than non-shared clonotypes. Sampling was restricted to blood, and TCR repertoires in tissues likely differ from the TCR repertoires found in blood. Incomplete sequencing was indicated by rarefaction of sorted-subset datasets, despite the large sequencing depth. Naive subsets generally had larger estimated clonotype richness than memory subsets did. Pairwise subsampling indicated that sequencing depth was expected to affect the degree of clonotype sharing among donors. The genetic and exposure-history diversity represented was limited by the small number of donors.

Using the deep immunoSEQ assay, multiplex PCR amplified TCR CDR3 regions from genomic DNA. For each cell subset, the extracted genomic DNA was distributed evenly across all wells of several immunoSEQ 96-well plates, and each plate served as one replicate. For sorted subsets, roughly 190 ng of genomic DNA, equivalent to some 30,000 T cell genomes, went into each replicate PCR. Purified libraries were quantified with a Qubit 3.0 fluorometer, sized on a Bioanalyzer 2100, and re-quantified with the KAPA Library Quantification kit. A separate single-read 150-cycle Illumina NextSeq 550 flow cell was used to sequence each immunoSEQ 96-well plate. Under the source paper's analysis protocol: The immunoSEQ output contained only junctional sequences without quality scores, so filtering could not match that applied to full-length reads. Sequences were annotated with PyIR, a Python wrapper for IgBLAST v1.9, and V/J genes and CDR3 were assigned using IMGT germline references. Reads were removed for weak V/J assignments (E-value above 1e-6), missing CDR3, stop codons, out-of-frame junctions, or ambiguous translated residues. V3J clonotypes were defined as sequences sharing the same inferred V gene, J gene, and CDR3 amino acid sequence. Percentage overlap between repertoires was calculated by dividing the number of shared unique clonotypes by the size of the smaller repertoire. Richness of each repertoire was evaluated using RTK rarefaction, the Chao1 estimator, and Recon v2.1 estimates of unobserved clonotypes. OLGA was used to compute generation probabilities for all TCRbeta clonotypes that the gDNA method yielded from a handful of donors. Drawn from immuneACCESS, this table holds only the in-frame rearrangements with V and J called that TCRdb kept. Clones are partly lost; checked studies trace under half to an unresolved V gene and leave the rest unexplained. V, J and clone size derive from that table, while D and trimming were established from the DNA sequence. For this sample there are about 680,000 clones; 55% to 75% appear just once. The ten largest account for around 1.8% of the sample.

The sequenced sample consisted of memory CD4+ T cells sorted from blood. The cell subset or site label, read with the paper, signifies: CD45RA-negative fraction. The rearranged segments are TRBV6-6 and TRBJ1-2; the D gene identity is not certain. The receptor comes from a woman aged 25 to 39 in good health. The sequenced DNA: TGTGCCAGCAGTATAACGGACTATGGCTACACCTTC. This codes for CASSITDYGYTF.